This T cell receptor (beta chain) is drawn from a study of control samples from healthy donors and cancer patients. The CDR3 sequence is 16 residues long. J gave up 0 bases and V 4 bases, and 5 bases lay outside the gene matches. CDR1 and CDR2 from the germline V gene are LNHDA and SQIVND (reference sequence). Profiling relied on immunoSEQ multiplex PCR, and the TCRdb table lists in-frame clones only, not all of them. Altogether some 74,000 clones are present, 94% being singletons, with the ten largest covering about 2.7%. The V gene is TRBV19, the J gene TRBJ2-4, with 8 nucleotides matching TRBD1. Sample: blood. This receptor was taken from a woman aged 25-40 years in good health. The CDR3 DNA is TGTGCCAGTAGTACCTTCGGACAGGGAGCCAAAAACATTCAGTACTTC. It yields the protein CASSTFGQGAKNIQYF. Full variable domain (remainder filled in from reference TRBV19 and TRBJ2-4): DGGITQSPKYLFRKEGQNVTLSCEQNLNHDAMYWYRQDPGQGLRLIYYSQIVNDFQKGDIAEGYSVSREKKESFPLTVTSAQKNPTAFYLCASSTFGQGAKNIQYFGAGTRLSVL.